The clone carrying this TCR beta chain has ten or more counts. What it binds is unknown. This sample was taken from a study of T cells in Graves' hyperthyroidism and ophthalmopathy. At the level of the study: Peripheral blood draws took place at initial diagnosis, ahead of any treatment.

The CDR3 has 17 amino acids. V lost 3 bases to trimming and J lost 2 bases, with 19 bases between them. Germline CDR1 SGHTA, CDR2 FQGNSA. Study-wide points: The majority of expanded thyroid clonotypes above 0.001 also appeared in blood.

RNA transcripts yielded amplified TCR beta CDR3 regions. First-round RT-PCR with HTBI primers amplified the TCR CDR3 region. TCRdb reprocessed the multiplex PCR reads via MiXCR and lists one record per CDR3 protein. Of about 520,000 distinct CDR3 sequences detected, about 20% appear once; the ten largest clones hold more than 25%. V gene TRBV7-2 combines with J gene TRBJ2-5, with D perhaps matching TRBD1 (5 bases). The sequenced material came from blood. The TCR sequence derives from a man between 18 and 35 years old with Graves' hyperthyroidism. The CDR3, as DNA: TGTGCCAGCAGCTTGGCGCGTTTGGGGCTGATACAAGAGACCCAGTACTTC. The encoded protein is CASSLARLGLIQETQYF. The whole variable domain, filled in from reference TRBV7-2 and TRBJ2-5, reads GAGVSQSPSNKVTEKGKDVELRCDPISGHTALYWYRQSLGQGLEFLIYFQGNSAPDKSGLPSDRFSAERTGGSVSTLTIQRTQQEDSAVYLCASSLARLGLIQETQYFGPGTRLLVL.